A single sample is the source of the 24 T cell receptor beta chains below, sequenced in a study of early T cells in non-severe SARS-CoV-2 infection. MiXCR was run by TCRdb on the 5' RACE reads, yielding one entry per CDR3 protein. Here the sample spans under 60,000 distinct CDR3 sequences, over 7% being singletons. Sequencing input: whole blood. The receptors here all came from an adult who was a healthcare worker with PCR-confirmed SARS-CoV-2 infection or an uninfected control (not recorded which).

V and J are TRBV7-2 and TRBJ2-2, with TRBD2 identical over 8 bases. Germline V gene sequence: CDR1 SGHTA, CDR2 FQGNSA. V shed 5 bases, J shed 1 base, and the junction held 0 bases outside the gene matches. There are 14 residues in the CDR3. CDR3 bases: TGTGCCAGCAGCCGGGGGGGGAACACCGGGGAGCTGTTTTTT. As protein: CASSRGGNTGELFF.

In DNA, the CDR3 is TGTGCCAGCAGCCCGTTAGGGGTAGGGCAGAACTATGGCTACACCTTC. It specifies CASSPLGVGQNYGYTF. The V and J genes are TRBV7-9 and TRBJ1-2; possibly TRBD1 for D (5 bases). Trimming took 5 bases from V and 2 from J, leaving 18 bases between them. CDR1 is SEHNR and CDR2 is FQNEAQ in the germline V gene (reference sequence). This CDR3 region has 16 residues.

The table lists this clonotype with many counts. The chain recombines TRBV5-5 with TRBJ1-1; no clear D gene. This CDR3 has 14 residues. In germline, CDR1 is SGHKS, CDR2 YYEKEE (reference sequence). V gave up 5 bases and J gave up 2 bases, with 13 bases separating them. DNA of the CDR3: TGTGCCAGCAGTTTTGACGGAGAAAACACTGAAGCTTTCTTT. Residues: CASSFDGENTEAFF. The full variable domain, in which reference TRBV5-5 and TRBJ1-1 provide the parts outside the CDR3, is DAGVTQSPTHLIKTRGQQVTLRCSPISGHKSVSWYQQVLGQGPQFIFQYYEKEERGRGNFPDRFSARQFPNYSSELNVNALLLGDSALYLCASSFDGENTEAFFGQGTRLTVV.

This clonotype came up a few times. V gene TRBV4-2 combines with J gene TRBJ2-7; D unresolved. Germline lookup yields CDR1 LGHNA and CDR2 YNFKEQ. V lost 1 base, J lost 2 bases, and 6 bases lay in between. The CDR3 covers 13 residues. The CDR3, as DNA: TGTGCCAGCAGCCAAGCCGGACCCTACGAGCAGTACTTC. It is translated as CASSQAGPYEQYF.

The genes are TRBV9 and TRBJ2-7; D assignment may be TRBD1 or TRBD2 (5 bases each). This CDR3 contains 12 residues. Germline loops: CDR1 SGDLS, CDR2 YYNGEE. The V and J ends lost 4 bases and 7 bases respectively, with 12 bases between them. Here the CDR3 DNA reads TGTGCCAGCAGCAGACGGGACGGTGAGCAGTACTTC. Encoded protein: CASSRRDGEQYF.

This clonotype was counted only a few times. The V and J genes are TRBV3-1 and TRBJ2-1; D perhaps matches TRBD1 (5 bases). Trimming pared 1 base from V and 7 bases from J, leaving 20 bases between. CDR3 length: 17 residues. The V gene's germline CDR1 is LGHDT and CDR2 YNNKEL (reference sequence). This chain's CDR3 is CASSQGGWSLTSNEQFF. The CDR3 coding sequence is TGTGCCAGCAGCCAAGGGGGCTGGAGTTTAACGTCGAATGAGCAGTTCTTC.

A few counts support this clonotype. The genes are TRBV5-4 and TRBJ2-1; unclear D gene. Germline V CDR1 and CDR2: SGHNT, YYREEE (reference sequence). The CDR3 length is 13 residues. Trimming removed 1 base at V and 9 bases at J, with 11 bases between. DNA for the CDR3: TGTGCCAGCAGCTTGAGTAACACCGGTGAGCAGTTCTTC. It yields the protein CASSLSNTGEQFF.

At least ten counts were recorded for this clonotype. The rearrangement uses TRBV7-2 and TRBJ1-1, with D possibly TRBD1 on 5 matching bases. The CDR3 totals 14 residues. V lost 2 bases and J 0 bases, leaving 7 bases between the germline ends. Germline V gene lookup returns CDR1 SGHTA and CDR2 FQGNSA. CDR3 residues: CASSLQGLNTEAFF. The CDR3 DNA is TGTGCCAGCAGCTTACAGGGACTGAACACTGAAGCTTTCTTT.

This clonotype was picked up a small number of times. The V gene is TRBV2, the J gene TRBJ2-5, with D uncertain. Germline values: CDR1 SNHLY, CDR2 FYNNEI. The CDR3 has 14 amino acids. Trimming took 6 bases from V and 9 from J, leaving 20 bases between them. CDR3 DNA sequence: TGTGCCAGCAGCCCCATGGATCTCGTTAGGGCCCAGTACTTC. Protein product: CASSPMDLVRAQYF.

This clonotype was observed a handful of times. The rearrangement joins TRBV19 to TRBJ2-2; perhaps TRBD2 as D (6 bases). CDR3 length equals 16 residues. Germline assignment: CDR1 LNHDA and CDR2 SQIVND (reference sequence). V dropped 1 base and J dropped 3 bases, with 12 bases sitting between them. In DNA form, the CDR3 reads TGTGCCAGTAGTATAGGCTGGGACTTAGACACCGGGGAGCTGTTTTTT. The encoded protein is CASSIGWDLDTGELFF.

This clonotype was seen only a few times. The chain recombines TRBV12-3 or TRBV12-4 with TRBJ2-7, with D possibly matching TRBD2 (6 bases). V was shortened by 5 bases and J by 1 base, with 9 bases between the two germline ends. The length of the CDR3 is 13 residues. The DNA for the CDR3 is TGTGCCAGCAGTCTCGGGACTTCCTACGAGCAGTACTTC. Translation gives CASSLGTSYEQYF.

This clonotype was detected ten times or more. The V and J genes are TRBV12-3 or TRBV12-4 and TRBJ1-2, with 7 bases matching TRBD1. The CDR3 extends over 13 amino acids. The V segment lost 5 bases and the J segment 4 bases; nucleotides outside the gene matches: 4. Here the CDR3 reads CASSTGAGYGYTF. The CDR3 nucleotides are TGTGCCAGCAGTACAGGGGCGGGCTATGGCTACACCTTC.

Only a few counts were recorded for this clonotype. The CDR3: CASSLGQQGDFYGYTF. Written as DNA, the CDR3 is TGTGCCAGCAGTCTAGGACAGCAGGGGGATTTTTATGGCTACACCTTC. The chain employs TRBV6-1 and TRBJ1-2; 7 bases fit TRBD1. CDR1 is MNHNS and CDR2 is SASEGT in the germline V gene. With V trimmed by 5 bases and J by 5 bases, 14 bases remained unmatched. The CDR3 length is 16 residues.

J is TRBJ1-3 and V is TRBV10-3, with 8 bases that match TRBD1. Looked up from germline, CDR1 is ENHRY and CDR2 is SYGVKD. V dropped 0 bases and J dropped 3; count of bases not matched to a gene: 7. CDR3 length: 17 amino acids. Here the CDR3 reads CAISESRTGKSGNTIYF. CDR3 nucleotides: TGTGCCATCAGTGAGTCGAGGACAGGGAAAAGTGGAAACACCATATATTTT.

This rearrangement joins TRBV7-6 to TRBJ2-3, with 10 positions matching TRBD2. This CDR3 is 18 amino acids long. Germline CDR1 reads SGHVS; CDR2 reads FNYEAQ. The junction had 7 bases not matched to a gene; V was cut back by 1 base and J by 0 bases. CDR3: CASSLELPSGGSTDTQYF. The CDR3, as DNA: TGTGCCAGCAGCTTAGAACTGCCTAGCGGGGGAAGCACAGATACGCAGTATTTT.

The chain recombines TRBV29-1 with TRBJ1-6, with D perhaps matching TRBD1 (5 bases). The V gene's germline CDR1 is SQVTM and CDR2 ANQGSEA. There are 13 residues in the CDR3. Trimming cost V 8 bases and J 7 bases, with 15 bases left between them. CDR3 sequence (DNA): TGCAGCACCCATCGCAGGGAGAATTCACCCCTCCACTTT. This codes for CSTHRRENSPLHF.

CDR3 coding DNA: TGTGCCAGCTCACCGATCAGGGAGTACGAGCAGTACTTC. Translating gives CASSPIREYEQYF. The chain employs TRBV18 and TRBJ2-7; D tentatively fits TRBD1 or TRBD2 (5 bases each). This CDR3 contains 13 residues. Trimming shortened V by 3 bases and J by 4 bases, and 10 bases separated the two germline ends. In germline, CDR1 is KGHSH, CDR2 LQKENI.

The CDR3: CATAVAGGLGTGELFF. CDR3 coding DNA: TGTGCCACCGCCGTGGCGGGGGGGCTGGGCACCGGGGAGCTGTTTTTT. V gene TRBV27 combines with J gene TRBJ2-2; 9 bases are shared with TRBD2. Germline CDR1 MNHEY, CDR2 SMNVEV (reference sequence). Trimming took 10 bases from V and 4 from J; bases not matched to a gene: 13. This CDR3 comprises 16 residues.

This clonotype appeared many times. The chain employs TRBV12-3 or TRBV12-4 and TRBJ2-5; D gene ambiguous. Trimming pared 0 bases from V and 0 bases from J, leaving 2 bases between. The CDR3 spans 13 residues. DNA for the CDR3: TGTGCCAGCAGTTTAGCGGACCAAGAGACCCAGTACTTC. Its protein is CASSLADQETQYF.

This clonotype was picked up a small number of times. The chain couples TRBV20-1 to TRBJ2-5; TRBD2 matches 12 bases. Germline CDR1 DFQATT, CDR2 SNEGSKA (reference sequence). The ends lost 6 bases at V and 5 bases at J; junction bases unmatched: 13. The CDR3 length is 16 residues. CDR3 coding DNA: TGCAGTGCGTCGGGACTAGCGGGTTCAATGGGGGAGACCCAGTACTTC. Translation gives CSASGLAGSMGETQYF.

The DNA for the CDR3 is TGTGCCAGCAGTTACGGGGGCTCCTACGAGCAGTACTTC. This encodes CASSYGGSYEQYF. The V call is TRBV27, the J call TRBJ2-7; tentatively, D is TRBD2 (6 bases). V lost 4 bases and J lost 0, with 7 bases in between. Germline V CDR1 and CDR2: MNHEY, SMNVEV (reference sequence). This CDR3 contains 13 residues.

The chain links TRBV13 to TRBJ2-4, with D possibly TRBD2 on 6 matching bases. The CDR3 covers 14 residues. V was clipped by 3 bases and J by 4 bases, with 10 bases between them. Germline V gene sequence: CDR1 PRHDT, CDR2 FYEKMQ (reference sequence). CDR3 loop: CASSFRDSKNIQYF. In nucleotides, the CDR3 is TGTGCCAGCAGCTTCCGGGACTCGAAAAACATTCAGTACTTC.

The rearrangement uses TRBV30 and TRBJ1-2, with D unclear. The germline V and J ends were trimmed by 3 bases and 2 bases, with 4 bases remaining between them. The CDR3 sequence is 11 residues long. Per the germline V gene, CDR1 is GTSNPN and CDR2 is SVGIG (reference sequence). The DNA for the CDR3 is TGTGCCTGGAGCCACAACTATGGCTACACCTTC. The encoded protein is CAWSHNYGYTF.

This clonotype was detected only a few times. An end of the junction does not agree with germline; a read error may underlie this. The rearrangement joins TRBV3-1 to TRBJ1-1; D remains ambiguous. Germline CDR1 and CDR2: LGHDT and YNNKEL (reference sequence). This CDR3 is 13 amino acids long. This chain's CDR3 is CASSLASNTEVFF. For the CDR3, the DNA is TGTGCCAGCAGCCTGGCATCGAACACTGAAGTTTTCTTT.